This T cell receptor (beta chain) was obtained from a study of cytomegalovirus exposure and HLA in healthy donors. Both 60 Vbeta primers and 13 Jbeta primers went into the PCR. TCRdb's copy holds only in-frame clones and misses some; the assay was immunoSEQ multiplex PCR. The sample includes over 150,000 clones, 70% to 80% of them seen just once. This TCR derives from a man younger than 45 in good health and CMV-seropositive. The material sequenced was PBMCs.

CDR3 amino acids: CASSGGRRNEKLFF. The CDR3 nucleotides read TGTGCCAGCAGTGGGGGGAGGCGAAATGAAAAACTGTTTTTT. The rearrangement joins TRBV2 to TRBJ1-4, with a tentative D call TRBD1 (5 bases). V was pared by 4 bases and J by 5 bases, with 11 bases between. From germline, CDR1 is SNHLY and CDR2 FYNNEI. The CDR3 consists of 14 residues. The entire variable domain, with the rest obtained from reference TRBV2 and TRBJ1-4, is as follows: EPEVTQTPSHQVTQMGQEVILRCVPISNHLYFYWYRQILGQKVEFLVSFYNNEISEKSEIFDDQFSVERPDGSNFTLKIRSTKLEDSAMYFCASSGGRRNEKLFFGSGTQLSVL.